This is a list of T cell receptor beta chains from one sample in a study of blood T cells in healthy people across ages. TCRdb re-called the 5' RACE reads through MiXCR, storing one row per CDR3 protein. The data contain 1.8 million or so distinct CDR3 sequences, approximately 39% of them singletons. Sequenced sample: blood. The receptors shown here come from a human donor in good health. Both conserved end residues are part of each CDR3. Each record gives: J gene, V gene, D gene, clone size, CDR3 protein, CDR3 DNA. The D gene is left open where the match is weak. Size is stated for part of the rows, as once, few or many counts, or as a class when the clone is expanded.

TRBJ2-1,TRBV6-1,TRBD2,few,CASKLAGGPGEQFF,TGTGCCAGCAAACTAGCGGGGGGGCCTGGAGAGCAGTTCTTC
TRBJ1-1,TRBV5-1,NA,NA,CASSLRTGSMNTEAFF,TGCGCCAGCAGCTTAAGAACAGGGTCCATGAACACTGAAGCTTTCTTT
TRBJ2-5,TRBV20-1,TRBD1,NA,CSVISRGLWETQYF,TGCAGTGTCATATCAAGGGGGCTATGGGAGACCCAGTACTTC
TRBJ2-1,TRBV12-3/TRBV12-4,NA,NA,CASRLATSEQFF,TGTGCCAGCAGATTAGCGACGAGTGAGCAGTTCTTC
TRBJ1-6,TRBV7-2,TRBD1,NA,CASSLVGTGVDSPLHF,TGTGCCAGCAGCTTAGTAGGGACAGGGGTGGATTCACCCCTCCACTTT
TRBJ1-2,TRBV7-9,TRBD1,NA,CASSLGGTGTVIGYGYTF,TGTGCCAGCAGCTTAGGTGGGACAGGGACGGTTATAGGATATGGCTACACCTTC
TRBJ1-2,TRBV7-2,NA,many,CASSLERQGKNGYTF,TGTGCCAGCAGCTTAGAAAGGCAGGGAAAGAACGGCTACACCTTC
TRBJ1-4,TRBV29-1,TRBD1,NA,CSALGTGAEKLFF,TGCAGCGCCTTAGGGACAGGGGCGGAAAAACTGTTTTTT
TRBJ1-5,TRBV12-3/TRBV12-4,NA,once,CASTVSGQPQHF,TGTGCCAGCACCGTTTCGGGTCAGCCCCAGCATTTT
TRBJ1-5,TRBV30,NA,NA,CAWSVGAYQPQHF,TGTGCCTGGAGTGTCGGAGCCTATCAGCCCCAGCATTTT
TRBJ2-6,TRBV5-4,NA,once,CASSGWGQVSGANVLTF,TGTGCCAGCAGCGGGTGGGGACAAGTCTCTGGGGCCAACGTCCTGACTTTC
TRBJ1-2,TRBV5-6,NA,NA,CASSRDGLGYGYTF,TGTGCCAGCAGCAGGGACGGTTTGGGCTATGGCTACACCTTC
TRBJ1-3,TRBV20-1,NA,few,CSATRGSGSGNTIYF,TGCAGTGCTACCAGGGGTTCGGGCTCTGGAAACACCATATATTTT
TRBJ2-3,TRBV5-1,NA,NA,CASSFQGGADTQYF,TGCGCCAGCAGCTTCCAGGGTGGGGCAGATACGCAGTATTTT
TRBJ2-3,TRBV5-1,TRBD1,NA,CASSSVRDSEPDTQYF,TGCGCCAGCAGCTCGGTCCGGGACAGTGAGCCAGATACGCAGTATTTT
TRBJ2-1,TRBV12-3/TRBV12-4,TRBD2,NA,CASTASGPYNEQFF,TGTGCCAGTACCGCTAGCGGTCCCTACAATGAGCAGTTCTTC
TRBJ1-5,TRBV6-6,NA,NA,CASSYSPWTSPKQPQHF,TGTGCCAGCAGTTACAGCCCCTGGACATCCCCGAAACAGCCCCAGCATTTT
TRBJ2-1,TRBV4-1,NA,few,CASSQEGGLSNEQFF,TGCGCCAGCAGCCAAGAGGGGGGCCTCTCGAATGAGCAGTTCTTC
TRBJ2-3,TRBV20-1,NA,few,CSARDGGFGTQYF,TGCAGTGCTAGAGATGGGGGGTTTGGTACGCAGTATTTT
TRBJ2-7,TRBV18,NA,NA,CASSPTGARAYEQYF,TGTGCCAGCTCACCAACGGGGGCGAGGGCCTACGAGCAGTACTTC
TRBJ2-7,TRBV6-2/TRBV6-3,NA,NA,CASCPAARGNEQYF,TGTGCCAGCTGCCCCGCGGCCCGCGGAAACGAGCAGTACTTC
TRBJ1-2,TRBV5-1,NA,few,CASSSVRGFSGYTF,TGCGCCAGCTCGTCGGTCCGGGGTTTTAGCGGCTACACCTTC